The clone carrying this TCR beta chain was seen at least ten times. This CDR3 contains 16 residues. Germline CDR1 SGHTA, CDR2 FQGNSA. V was trimmed by 1 base and J by 6 bases, leaving 17 bases between them. These data are taken from a study of early T cells in non-severe SARS-CoV-2 infection. TCRdb processed the 5' RACE reads anew with MiXCR; each CDR3 protein has one entry. Among fewer than 30,000 distinct CDR3 sequences listed, 3.5% to 5.5% were seen once. The origin of this receptor is an adult who was a healthcare worker with PCR-confirmed SARS-CoV-2 infection or an uninfected control (not recorded which). J is TRBJ2-3 and V is TRBV7-2; D is possibly TRBD2 (5 bases). The material sequenced was whole blood. The CDR3: CASSLEARVGSDTQYF. The CDR3 DNA sequence: TGTGCCAGCAGCTTAGAGGCGCGGGTGGGGAGCGATACGCAGTATTTT.